This T cell receptor (beta chain) was sequenced for a study of cytomegalovirus exposure and HLA in healthy donors. Study at large: Early released data had roughly 81 million unique TCRs, all coming from HLA-typed donors. Study outcomes and limitations: Later, an analysis showed that TCR beta chains associated with HLA were more clonally expanded than others that were equally common.

Germline-derived CDR1 and CDR2 are SGHNT and YYREEE (reference sequence). This CDR3 has 12 residues. Trimming removed 0 bases from V and 5 bases from J, with 4 bases in between. With respect to this clone: Its antigen is unknown.

Both 60 Vbeta primers and 13 Jbeta primers went into the PCR. Clones were read by immunoSEQ multiplex PCR, and TCRdb kept only the in-frame ones, dropping some. The sample carries under 150,000 clones, over 75% recorded once. The sequence was collected from a woman aged 30 to 39 in good health and CMV-seropositive. The V and J genes are TRBV5-4 and TRBJ2-3; D gene ambiguous. Sequencing input: PBMCs. The CDR3 region is CASSLGGDTQYF. CDR3 DNA: TGTGCCAGCAGCTTGGGAGGAGATACGCAGTATTTT.